Included here is one T cell receptor beta chain sequence, with context. What this receptor recognizes is not known. From the germline V gene, CDR1 is MGHRA and CDR2 is YSYEKL. There are 16 amino acids in the CDR3, from cysteine to phenylalanine inclusive. Only the protein is available. This entry comes from a study of monozygotic twins with inflammatory bowel disease (dated by TCRdb to between 2018 and 2021). The study in broad terms: The full study comprised 30 or so monozygotic twin pairs: nine German pairs (four IBD-concordant, five IBD-discordant) and 19 IBD-discordant Danish pairs. Each individual had, on average, about 151 000 unique TCRalpha sequences and 181 000 unique TCRbeta sequences available for analysis. Within discordant pairs, disease-associated traits were sought mainly by comparing IBD patients with their genetically identical healthy co-twins. Study-wide findings and limitations: Compared with healthy twins, IBD patients shared fewer clonotypes with other individuals, and the difference was most pronounced in patients with signs of disease activity. Differing immunosuppressive treatments among patients may have added background noise and inter-individual variability to the repertoires. No single strong signal or clonotype linked to IBD turned up in the results, so the idea that one exists was not supported. A decrease in TCRbeta repertoire diversity, as measured by inverse Simpson index, was observed in IBD patients compared with their healthy co-twins. Repertoire similarity did not differ between concordant and discordant twins, which could be due to limited statistical power. Distinction between different T cell subtypes could not be achieved in the analysis.

From each donor, an approximately 2.7 ml peripheral blood sample was collected into PAXgene tubes and kept at -80 degrees C. Without any T cell sorting, total RNA was extracted from whole blood using the PAXgene blood miRNA kit on an automated QIAcube. Peripheral blood from monozygotic twin pairs concordant or discordant for inflammatory bowel disease was subjected to deep TCRalpha and TCRbeta repertoire profiling with unique molecular barcoding. Smoking habits were recorded for all twin pairs, with individuals classified as current, former or never smokers. The library was prepared using 5' RACE. Preparation of each TCR library used approximately 3,500 ng of total RNA. For each sample, cDNA synthesis with SMARTScribe reverse transcriptase was split into eight separate reactions. During cDNA synthesis, template switching was used to introduce unique molecular identifiers that contained a 6-nucleotide sample barcode. TCRalpha and TCRbeta cDNA was amplified in two nested PCRs of roughly 17 and 9 cycles, and bead purification was carried out after each PCR. Before amplification, the cDNA was both treated with uracil DNA-glycosylase and purified with the QIAquick PCR purification kit. The second PCR added Illumina TruSeq-compatible adapters along with sample-specific barcodes. Library quality and concentration were checked on TapeStation and Qubit, and libraries were pooled at approximately 4.7 ng each. Sequencing of the pooled libraries was done on an Illumina HiSeq2500 single-index Rapid Run using custom sequencing primers and 2 x 100 bp reads. Processing in the source paper ran as follows. MiGEC version 1.2.6 was used for UMI-based consensus assembly to correct PCR and sequencing errors. MiXCR version 2.1.1 handled V(D)J alignment, clonotype assembly and CDR3 extraction. Normalisation of gene usage, clonotype sharing and MAIT/NKT TCR abundance was achieved by analysing the top 1000, 10 000 and 20 000 clonotypes per sample. Diversity was computed as the inverse Simpson index with the vegan R package after downsampling to 27 000 UMIs. Paired Mann-Whitney U tests were applied to discordant twin pairs, and Benjamini-Hochberg correction was used for multiple testing. The reads underwent TCRdb reprocessing, giving one record for each CDR3 protein sequence and no DNA. TCRdb, not the authors, supplied the V and J calls. The table for this sample records 400,000 or so distinct CDR3 sequences. Together, the top ten hold around 2.4% of the sample.

The chain employs TRBV4-1 and TRBJ2-1; TCRdb outputs TRBD2, but without DNA this stays unchecked. Input material: blood. The origin of this receptor is a human donor with ulcerative colitis or Crohn's disease, or a healthy co-twin of an affected twin (not recorded which). The CDR3 sequence is CASSQDRLAAYNEQFF.